These 24 T cell receptor beta chains share one sample of origin, sequenced in a study of blood T cell repertoires in COVID-19. Sequencing used immunoSEQ multiplex PCR; TCRdb keeps in-frame clones, though not all of them. The sample contains around 260,000 clones, more than 70% of which appear only once. Sequencing was done on a sample of peripheral blood. The receptors originated from a woman in her 50s with acute or convalescent COVID-19.

This chain links TRBV27 with TRBJ2-4, with D unresolved. V was cut by 4 bases and J by 4 bases, with 11 bases left in between. The germline CDR1 and CDR2 sequences are MNHEY and SMNVEV (reference sequence). The CDR3 runs 14 residues. CDR3: CASSSWAYKNIQYF. The CDR3 DNA reads as TGTGCCAGCAGTTCTTGGGCCTATAAAAACATTCAGTACTTC.

This clone appeared once. The chain uses TRBV7-9 and TRBJ1-2; 7 nucleotides line up with TRBD1. With 3 bases clipped from V and 6 bases from J, the junction kept 10 bases outside the gene matches. CDR3 size: 15 residues. CDR1 SEHNR and CDR2 FQNEAQ come from the germline V gene (reference sequence). CDR3 sequence: CASSFHTGEWDGYTF. The CDR3 DNA follows: TGTGCCAGCAGCTTCCATACAGGGGAGTGGGATGGCTACACCTTC.

The J gene is TRBJ1-1, the V gene TRBV4-2; 8 bases line up with TRBD1. The CDR3 length is 15 residues. Germline CDR1 and CDR2: LGHNA and YNFKEQ. V shed 1 base, J shed 1 base, and the junction held 2 bases outside the gene matches. The CDR3 protein is CASSQVGQGNTEAFF. DNA for the CDR3: TGTGCCAGCAGCCAAGTAGGACAGGGGAACACTGAAGCTTTCTTT.

The chain joins TRBV6-5 to TRBJ1-4; the match to TRBD1 covers 7 bases. Germline V gene lookup returns CDR1 MNHEY and CDR2 SVGAGI. CDR3 length: 13 residues. V was pared by 6 bases and J by 7 bases, with 5 bases of the junction left unmatched. CDR3 nucleotide sequence: TGTGCCAGCAGCTACAGGGGTGGTGAAAAACTGTTTTTT. It translates to CASSYRGGEKLFF.

The DNA for the CDR3 is TGTGCCAGCAGTTTATGGACAGGGAACTATGGCTACACCTTC. This encodes CASSLWTGNYGYTF. The chain carries TRBV28 and TRBJ1-2; 7 bases are a match to TRBD1. This CDR3 is 14 amino acids long. CDR1 and CDR2 (germline): MDHEN, SYDVKM. V was clipped by 0 bases and J by 2 bases; unmatched bases: 0.

This clone has a handful of counts. The V gene is TRBV5-1, the J gene TRBJ1-2; D is undetermined. This CDR3 has 13 amino acids. The V gene lost 3 bases and the J gene lost 6 bases, with 12 bases spanning the gap. CDR1 SGHRS and CDR2 YFSETQ come from the germline V gene. As DNA, the CDR3 is TGCGCCAGCAGCTCGGATCTGGGAGATGGCTACACCTTC. This sequence encodes CASSSDLGDGYTF.

The chain couples TRBV6-4 to TRBJ2-2; 7 nucleotides match TRBD1. CDR1 is MRHNA, CDR2 SNTAGT, per germline. Trimming took 6 bases from V and 0 from J; bases not matched to a gene: 4. The CDR3 sequence is 15 residues long. CDR3 sequence reads: CASSRTGSNTGELFF. DNA for the CDR3: TGTGCCAGCAGCAGGACAGGTTCGAACACCGGGGAGCTGTTTTTT.

The chain carries TRBV7-9 and TRBJ2-7, with D tentatively TRBD2 (5 bases). Germline-derived CDR1 and CDR2 are SEHNR and FQNEAQ (reference sequence). The CDR3 has 14 amino acids. With 10 bases removed from V and 0 bases from J, the gap between germline ends came to 16 bases. The DNA of the CDR3 is TGTGCCACCCGACGTGCCGGAGGCTCCTACGAGCAGTACTTC. Translating it yields CATRRAGGSYEQYF.

This sequence joins TRBV7-9 and TRBJ2-1; TRBD1 matches at 9 bases. The CDR3 consists of 15 residues. V dropped 1 base and J dropped 3; count of bases not matched to a gene: 1. Germline assignment: CDR1 SEHNR and CDR2 FQNEAQ (reference sequence). In DNA form, the CDR3 reads TGTGCCAGCAGCTTAGGGACAGGGGTCTACAATGAGCAGTTCTTC. This gives the protein CASSLGTGVYNEQFF.

The gene calls are TRBV11-2 and TRBJ1-4; tentatively, D is TRBD1 (6 bases). The CDR3 has 14 residues. The germline V gene has CDR1 SGHAT and CDR2 FQNNGV. The V end was cut by 4 bases, the J end by 8 bases, with 14 bases between. DNA for the CDR3: TGTGCCAGCAGCTCCACAGGGTTGTTAGAAAAACTGTTTTTT. Translation gives CASSSTGLLEKLFF.

The V gene is TRBV27, the J gene TRBJ2-4, with TRBD2 identical over 7 bases. Looked up from germline, CDR1 is MNHEY and CDR2 is SMNVEV (reference sequence). V was pared by 5 bases and J by 2 bases, with 12 bases of the junction left unmatched. The CDR3 has 17 residues. The CDR3 DNA follows: TGTGCCAGCAGTAGGGAGGGGCCTTATCTCACCAAAAACATTCAGTACTTC. Protein product: CASSREGPYLTKNIQYF.

CDR3 DNA: TGTGCCAGCAGCGCCCGTGGGGGGGGACGAGACAATGAGCAGTTCTTC. Residues: CASSARGGGRDNEQFF. This chain connects TRBV9 to TRBJ2-1, with 7 nucleotides matching TRBD2. The J segment lost 5 bases and the V segment lost 3 bases, leaving 11 bases of the junction unmatched. CDR1 and CDR2 (germline): SGDLS, YYNGEE. This CDR3 is built from 16 residues.

The chain is built from TRBV7-9 and TRBJ1-4; D may be TRBD1 (5 bases). V was trimmed by 1 base and J by 8 bases, leaving 11 bases between them. Germline V gene sequence: CDR1 SEHNR, CDR2 FQNEAQ (reference sequence). The CDR3 runs to 14 residues. The CDR3: CASSLGREYEKLFF. CDR3 coding DNA: TGTGCCAGCAGCTTAGGCAGGGAATACGAAAAACTGTTTTTT.

The rearrangement links TRBV20-1 to TRBJ2-2; 7 bases align to TRBD2. This CDR3 has 16 amino acids. V trimming: 3 bases; J trimming: 2 bases; junction bases outside the gene matches: 9. Per the germline V gene, CDR1 is DFQATT and CDR2 is SNEGSKA (reference sequence). CDR3 DNA sequence: TGCAGTGCTAGTTCGGTTCTAGCGGTTAACACCGGGGAGCTGTTTTTT. Its protein product is CSASSVLAVNTGELFF.

The chain recombines TRBV20-1 with TRBJ2-4, with a weak D call TRBD2 (5 bases). Trimming removed 4 bases at V and 9 bases at J, with 10 bases between. Germline assignment: CDR1 DFQATT and CDR2 SNEGSKA (reference sequence). This CDR3 spans 11 amino acids. The CDR3 DNA is TGCAGTGCTACTCCACGGGGCATTCAGTACTTC. Encoded protein: CSATPRGIQYF.

The V gene is TRBV28, the J gene TRBJ1-6; TRBD1 matches at 8 bases. This CDR3 region has 14 residues. CDR1 is MDHEN, CDR2 SYDVKM, per germline. V lost 2 bases and J lost 10; bases outside the gene matches: 4. The CDR3 DNA follows: TGTGCCAGCAGTTTAGGACAGGGTGGGTCACCCCTCCACTTT. It encodes CASSLGQGGSPLHF. The full variable domain, rest sourced from reference TRBV28 and TRBJ1-6, is DVKVTQSSRYLVKRTGEKVFLECVQDMDHENMFWYRQDPGLGLRLIYFSYDVKMKEKGDIPEGYSVSREKKERFSLILESASTNQTSMYLCASSLGQGGSPLHFGNGTRLTVT.

This clone appeared a single time. The chain couples TRBV7-9 to TRBJ2-5; 14 bases align to TRBD2. The germline gives CDR1 SEHNR, CDR2 FQNEAQ (reference sequence). The CDR3 extends over 19 amino acids. V lost 5 bases to trimming and J lost 4 bases; unmatched junction nucleotides: 15. The DNA for the CDR3 is TGTGCCAGCAGCCACCCCCGACTAGCGGGAGGGCTAGTGGGAGAGACCCAGTACTTC. Translated, it gives CASSHPRLAGGLVGETQYF.

This chain uses TRBV6-2 or TRBV6-3 with TRBJ2-7; 7 bases are a match to TRBD1. Germline V lookup: CDR1 MNHEY, CDR2 SVGEGT. The CDR3 spans 14 residues. The ends lost 2 bases at V and 0 bases at J; junction bases unmatched: 1. This chain's CDR3 is CASSYRDSSYEQYF. The CDR3 region has the DNA TGTGCCAGCAGTTACCGGGACAGCTCCTACGAGCAGTACTTC.

In this sample, this clone turned up a few times. The chain is built from TRBV5-1 and TRBJ1-1, with D possibly TRBD1 on 5 matching bases. This CDR3 contains 13 residues. Trimming shortened V by 2 bases and J by 4 bases, and 9 bases separated the two germline ends. Germline values: CDR1 SGHRS, CDR2 YFSETQ. In DNA, the CDR3 is TGCGCCAGCAGCTTTGGCGGGGGCACTGAAGCTTTCTTT. This codes for CASSFGGGTEAFF.

This chain links TRBV5-1 with TRBJ2-3, with a weak D call TRBD1 (6 bases). Germline values: CDR1 SGHRS, CDR2 YFSETQ. This CDR3 is built from 12 residues. The V end lost 4 bases, the J end lost 6 bases, and 9 bases lay between the germline ends. The CDR3 region has the DNA TGCGCCAGCAGCCTAACAGGGGATACGCAGTATTTT. Encoded protein: CASSLTGDTQYF. Drawing the rest from reference TRBV5-1 and TRBJ2-3, the complete variable domain is KAGVTQTPRYLIKTRGQQVTLSCSPISGHRSVSWYQQTPGQGLQFLFEYFSETQRNKGNFPGRFSGRQFSNSRSEMNVSTLELGDSALYLCASSLTGDTQYFGPGTRLTVL.

The CDR3 DNA reads TGTGCCAGCAGCTCCTCGGGGGGGGCAGGAGCGGATACGCAGTATTTT. Amino acids: CASSSSGGAGADTQYF. This chain joins TRBV7-8 and TRBJ2-3, with 8 bases fitting TRBD2. Germline loops: CDR1 SGHVS, CDR2 FQNEAQ. The CDR3 is 16 residues long. J gave up 6 bases and V 4 bases, and 12 bases lay outside the gene matches.

V and J are TRBV6-6 and TRBJ2-1, with TRBD1 identical over 8 bases. The CDR3 is 17 amino acids. Germline loops: CDR1 MNHNY, CDR2 SVGAGI (reference sequence). J was trimmed by 0 bases and V by 5 bases; bases with no gene match: 9. CDR3 DNA sequence: TGTGCCAGCAGTCCTGCAGGGGGCCGTCACTCCTACAATGAGCAGTTCTTC. It yields the protein CASSPAGGRHSYNEQFF.

The V call is TRBV15, the J call TRBJ2-5; D is possibly TRBD2 (5 bases). Trimming pared 5 bases from V and 7 bases from J, leaving 11 bases between. Germline V gives CDR1 LNHNV, CDR2 YYDKDF (reference sequence). The CDR3 contains 12 residues. In nucleotides, the CDR3 is TGTGCCACCAGCGACCCCCGGGGGACCCAGTACTTC. Translating gives CATSDPRGTQYF.

V is TRBV6-5 and J is TRBJ1-6; D gene uncertain. CDR3 length: 13 amino acids. Between the trimmed V and J ends, which lost 6 bases and 6 bases, there was a span of 9 bases. CDR1 is MNHEY and CDR2 is SVGAGI in the germline V gene. The CDR3 DNA follows: TGTGCCAGCAGGGCTGTCCTTAATTCACCCCTCCACTTT. Protein: CASRAVLNSPLHF.